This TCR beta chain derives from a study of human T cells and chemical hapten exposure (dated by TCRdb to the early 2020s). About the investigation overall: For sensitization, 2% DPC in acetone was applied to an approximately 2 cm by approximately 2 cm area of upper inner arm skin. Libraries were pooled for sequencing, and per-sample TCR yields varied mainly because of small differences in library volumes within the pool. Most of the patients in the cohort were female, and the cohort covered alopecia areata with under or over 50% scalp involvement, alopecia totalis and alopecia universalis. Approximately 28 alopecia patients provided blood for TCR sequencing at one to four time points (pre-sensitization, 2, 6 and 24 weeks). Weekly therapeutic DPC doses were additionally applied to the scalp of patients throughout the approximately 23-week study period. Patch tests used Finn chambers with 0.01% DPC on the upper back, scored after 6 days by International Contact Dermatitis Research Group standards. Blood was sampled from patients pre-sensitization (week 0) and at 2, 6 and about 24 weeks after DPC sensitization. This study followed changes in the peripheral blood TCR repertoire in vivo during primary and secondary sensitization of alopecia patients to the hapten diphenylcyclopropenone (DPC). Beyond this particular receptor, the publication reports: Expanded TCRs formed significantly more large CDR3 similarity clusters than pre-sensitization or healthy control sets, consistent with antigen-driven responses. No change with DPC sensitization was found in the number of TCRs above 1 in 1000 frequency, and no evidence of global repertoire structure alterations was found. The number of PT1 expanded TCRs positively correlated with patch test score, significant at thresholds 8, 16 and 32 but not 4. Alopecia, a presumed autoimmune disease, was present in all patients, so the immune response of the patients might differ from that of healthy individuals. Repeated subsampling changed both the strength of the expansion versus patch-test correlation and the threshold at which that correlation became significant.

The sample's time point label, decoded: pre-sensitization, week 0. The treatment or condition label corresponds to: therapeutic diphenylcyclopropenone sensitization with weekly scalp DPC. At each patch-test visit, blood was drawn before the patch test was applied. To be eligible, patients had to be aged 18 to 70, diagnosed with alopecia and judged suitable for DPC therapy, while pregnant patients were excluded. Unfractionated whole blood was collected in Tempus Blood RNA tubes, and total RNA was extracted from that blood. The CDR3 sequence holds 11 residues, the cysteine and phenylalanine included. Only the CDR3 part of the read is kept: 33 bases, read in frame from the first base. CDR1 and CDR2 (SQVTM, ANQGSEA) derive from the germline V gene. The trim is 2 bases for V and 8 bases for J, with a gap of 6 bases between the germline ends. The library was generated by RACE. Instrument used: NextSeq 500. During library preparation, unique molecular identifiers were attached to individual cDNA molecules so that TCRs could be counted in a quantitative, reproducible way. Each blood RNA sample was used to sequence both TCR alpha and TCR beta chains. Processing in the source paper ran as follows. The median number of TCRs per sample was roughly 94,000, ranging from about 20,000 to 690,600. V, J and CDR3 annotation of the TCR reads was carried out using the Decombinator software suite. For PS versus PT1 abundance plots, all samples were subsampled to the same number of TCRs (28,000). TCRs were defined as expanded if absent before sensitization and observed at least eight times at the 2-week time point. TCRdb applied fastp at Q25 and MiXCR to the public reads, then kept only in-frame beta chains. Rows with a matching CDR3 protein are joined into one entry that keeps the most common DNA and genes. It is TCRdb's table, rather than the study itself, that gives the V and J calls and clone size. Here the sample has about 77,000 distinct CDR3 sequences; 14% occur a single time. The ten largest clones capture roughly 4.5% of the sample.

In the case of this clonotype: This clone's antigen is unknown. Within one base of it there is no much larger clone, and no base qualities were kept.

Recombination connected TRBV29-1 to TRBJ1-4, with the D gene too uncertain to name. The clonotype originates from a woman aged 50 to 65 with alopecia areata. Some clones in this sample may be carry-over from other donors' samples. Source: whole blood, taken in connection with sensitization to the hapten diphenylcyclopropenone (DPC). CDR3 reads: CSVELGEKLFF. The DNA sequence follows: TGCAGCGTTGAACTCGGGGAAAAACTGTTTTTT.